A single T cell receptor (beta chain) is shown here with its context. This record comes from a study of shared clonotypes between healthy human individuals. CD45RO-negative, CCR7-selected cells formed the naive CD8 fraction, which excluded terminally differentiated effector memory CD45RA+ cells. TCRdb keeps only in-frame clones here, not all; method: immunoSEQ multiplex PCR. Of 2 million to 2.5 million clones detected, 85% to 95% appear once; the ten largest clones hold roughly 1.8%. Germline V CDR1 and CDR2: MNHEY, SMNVEV (reference sequence). V lost 5 bases to trimming and J lost 7 bases, with 18 bases between them. The CDR3 totals 15 residues.

Sequencing was performed on naive CD8+ T cells from PBMCs. This receptor was obtained from a man in his late teens or twenties in good health. Some clones in this sample may be carry-over from other donors' samples. The chain couples TRBV27 to TRBJ2-1; D might be TRBD1 (5 bases). As DNA, the CDR3 is TGTGCCAGCAGTCCAATCCAGGGTGGATGGAATGAGCAGTTCTTC. It encodes CASSPIQGGWNEQFF.